These 30 T cell receptor beta chains came from one sample sequenced in a study of PD-1 blockade in classical Hodgkin lymphoma. Measured with immunoSEQ multiplex PCR; TCRdb has only the in-frame clones, and not every one. The sample carries roughly 32,000 clones, 65% to 90% recorded once. There was relapse after autologous stem cell transplantation in every patient, and there was variation in brentuximab vedotin exposure. Sequencing was performed on peripheral blood mononuclear cells (PBMCs), taken at baseline. The receptors were gathered from a human donor with classical Hodgkin lymphoma.

The V call is TRBV6-1, the J call TRBJ1-1; D not resolved. The V end was cut by 3 bases, the J end by 4 bases, with 9 bases between. Germline values: CDR1 MNHNS, CDR2 SASEGT. The CDR3 is 13 residues long. CDR3 region: CASSDLEVTEAFF. For the CDR3, the DNA is TGTGCCAGCAGTGATCTCGAGGTCACTGAAGCTTTCTTT.

The V and J genes are TRBV5-1 and TRBJ2-7; no clear D gene. The CDR3 length is 16 residues. Trimming removed 3 bases at V and 4 bases at J, with 20 bases between. Per the germline V gene, CDR1 is SGHRS and CDR2 is YFSETQ. The CDR3 here is CASSSQPLLSLYEQYF. The CDR3 DNA reads TGCGCCAGCAGCTCGCAACCACTACTATCCCTGTACGAGCAGTACTTC.

The chain links TRBV7-9 to TRBJ2-3; D gene ambiguous. From germline, CDR1 is SEHNR and CDR2 FQNEAQ (reference sequence). This CDR3 contains 11 residues. With 11 bases removed from V and 0 bases from J, the gap between germline ends came to 6 bases. In DNA form, the CDR3 reads TGTGCCGGGGTTAGCACAGATACGCAGTATTTT. Its translation is CAGVSTDTQYF.

The V gene is TRBV6-5, the J gene TRBJ2-2; D remains unclear. The CDR3 is made up of 13 amino acids. V was clipped by 1 base and J by 6 bases, with 6 bases between them. Germline CDR1 reads MNHEY; CDR2 reads SVGAGI. The CDR3 sequence: CASSYFFSGELFF. DNA for the CDR3: TGTGCCAGCAGTTACTTTTTCTCCGGGGAGCTGTTTTTT.

This sequence joins TRBV2 and TRBJ2-7, with D uncertain. Germline CDR1 reads SNHLY; CDR2 reads FYNNEI. With 4 bases removed from V and 6 bases from J, the gap between germline ends came to 7 bases. CDR3 length: 11 residues. The DNA of the CDR3 is TGTGCCAGCAGTGCCAGGTCCGAGCAGTACTTC. The encoded protein is CASSARSEQYF.

The gene calls are TRBV6-6 and TRBJ2-3, with TRBD1 matching 8 bases. The CDR3 is made up of 13 amino acids. CDR1 is MNHNY, CDR2 SVGAGI, per germline (reference sequence). V lost 8 bases, J lost 1 base, and 2 bases stayed unmatched. In DNA form, the CDR3 reads TGTGCCAGCGGGGGACAGGGCACAGATACGCAGTATTTT. Protein sequence: CASGGQGTDTQYF.

The chain has TRBV5-6 and TRBJ1-1, with D maybe TRBD1 (6 bases). Per germline, CDR1 SGHDT and CDR2 YYEEEE. This CDR3 contains 16 residues. Trimming removed 0 bases at V and 1 base at J, with 13 bases between. CDR3 nucleotide sequence: TGTGCCAGCAGCTTGGGGATCAGGGGCAGGAACACTGAAGCTTTCTTT. Protein product: CASSLGIRGRNTEAFF.

This chain links TRBV10-3 with TRBJ1-1; no definite D call. The CDR3 is 13 residues long. V was trimmed by 2 bases and J by 0 bases, leaving 4 bases between them. Germline CDR1 reads ENHRY; CDR2 reads SYGVKD. This CDR3 is CAISELMNTEAFF. Here the CDR3 DNA reads TGTGCCATCAGTGAGCTCATGAACACTGAAGCTTTCTTT.

For the CDR3, the DNA is TGTGCCTGGAGTTACAGTCCAGCGGGGGGCTACGAGCAGTACTTC. Translation gives CAWSYSPAGGYEQYF. V and J are TRBV30 and TRBJ2-7; 9 bases fit TRBD2. Per germline, CDR1 GTSNPN and CDR2 SVGIG (reference sequence). CDR3 size: 15 residues. The V gene end was trimmed by 2 bases and the J gene end by 3 bases; junction bases not matched to a gene: 8.

This chain uses TRBV9 with TRBJ2-7, with TRBD1 as a possible D gene (5 bases). This CDR3 has 13 residues. Germline V gene lookup returns CDR1 SGDLS and CDR2 YYNGEE. The V end was cut by 3 bases, the J end by 7 bases, with 14 bases between. The CDR3, as DNA: TGTGCCAGCAGCGCACATCAGGGAACGGAGCAGTACTTC. Its translation is CASSAHQGTEQYF.

The chain uses TRBV7-9 and TRBJ1-1; unclear D gene. The CDR3 contains 13 residues. Looked up from germline, CDR1 is SEHNR and CDR2 is FQNEAQ (reference sequence). V was shortened by 5 bases and J by 1 base, with 8 bases between the two germline ends. CDR3 loop: CASSPSGNTEAFF. The CDR3 DNA reads as TGTGCCAGCAGCCCTAGTGGGAACACTGAAGCTTTCTTT.

This clone came up a few times. The gene calls are TRBV5-4 and TRBJ1-1; perhaps TRBD1 as D (5 bases). The CDR3 is 15 amino acids. The germline V gene has CDR1 SGHNT and CDR2 YYREEE (reference sequence). V dropped 0 bases and J dropped 1 base, with 10 bases sitting between them. The CDR3 coding sequence is TGTGCCAGCAGCTTGGCCCAGGGCGGGAACACTGAAGCTTTCTTT. Translation gives CASSLAQGGNTEAFF.

The chain recombines TRBV6-5 with TRBJ2-3, with 13 bases lining up with TRBD2. Losses at the gene ends were 10 bases for V and 4 bases for J; bases not matched to a gene: 2. The CDR3 totals 13 residues. CDR1 and CDR2 from the germline V gene are MNHEY and SVGAGI. This chain's CDR3 is CAIGLAGADTQYF. The CDR3 region has the DNA TGTGCCATCGGACTAGCGGGGGCAGATACGCAGTATTTT.

The chain combines TRBV5-1 with TRBJ2-3, with 8 bases matching TRBD2. This CDR3 comprises 18 residues. J was trimmed by 2 bases and V by 2 bases; bases with no gene match: 13. Germline V gives CDR1 SGHRS, CDR2 YFSETQ. For the CDR3, the DNA is TGCGCCAGCAGCTTCCCAGCTTCAGAGCGGGGGTACACAGATACGCAGTATTTT. Protein sequence: CASSFPASERGYTDTQYF.

The chain has TRBV7-9 and TRBJ1-1; D is undetermined. This CDR3 is 14 amino acids long. Germline loops: CDR1 SEHNR, CDR2 FQNEAQ (reference sequence). The ends were cut back, 1 base at V and 6 bases at J, with 12 bases in the middle. The CDR3 DNA reads as TGTGCCAGCAGCTTAGAAAACGGAAGTCCTGAAGCTTTCTTT. Protein product: CASSLENGSPEAFF.

This rearrangement joins TRBV7-2 to TRBJ2-6; D possibly corresponds to TRBD1 (6 bases). The CDR3 spans 17 residues. V was clipped by 1 base and J by 1 base, with 11 bases between them. The germline CDR1 and CDR2 sequences are SGHTA and FQGNSA. The CDR3 DNA is TGTGCCAGCAGCTTAGTGGGCCAGGGGTCTGGGGCCAACGTCCTGACTTTC. This sequence encodes CASSLVGQGSGANVLTF.

The CDR3, as DNA: TGTGCCAGTAGGGGGGGACACCGTCTGGGTCAGCCCCAGCATTTT. This sequence encodes CASRGGHRLGQPQHF. This chain joins TRBV19 and TRBJ1-5, with D possibly TRBD1 on 6 matching bases. Germline CDR1 and CDR2: LNHDA and SQIVND (reference sequence). CDR3 length equals 15 residues. The V end lost 6 bases, the J end lost 6 bases, and 18 bases lay between the germline ends.

This clone occurred once. The rearrangement joins TRBV4-1 to TRBJ2-2; D is possibly TRBD2 (5 bases). V lost 4 bases and J lost 0, with 15 bases in between. CDR1 and CDR2 from the germline V gene are MGHRA and YSYEKL. The CDR3 loop spans 17 amino acids. CDR3 sequence reads: CASSLGERSANTGELFF. Here the CDR3 DNA reads TGCGCCAGCAGCCTGGGCGAGCGGTCCGCGAACACCGGGGAGCTGTTTTTT.

The rearrangement uses TRBV18 and TRBJ1-2; 8 bases map to TRBD1. J lost 2 bases, V lost 5 bases, and 7 bases had no gene match. There are 15 residues in the CDR3. Germline V gene lookup returns CDR1 KGHSH and CDR2 LQKENI. DNA of the CDR3: TGTGCCAGCTCAGAAGGCAGGGGGCGGAACTATGGCTACACCTTC. This translates into CASSEGRGRNYGYTF.

This clone was seen only a few times. The chain couples TRBV2 to TRBJ1-1; no firm D call. Trimming removed 0 bases from V and 1 base from J, with 6 bases in between. Germline V gives CDR1 SNHLY, CDR2 FYNNEI. The CDR3 has 14 amino acids. As DNA, the CDR3 is TGTGCCAGCAGTGAAGCGAGGGCGAACACTGAAGCTTTCTTT. The encoded protein is CASSEARANTEAFF.

This clone was picked up one time. This rearrangement joins TRBV28 to TRBJ1-4, with 8 bases that match TRBD1. This CDR3 region has 14 residues. Germline V gene data show CDR1 as MDHEN and CDR2 as SYDVKM. J was trimmed by 7 bases and V by 5 bases; bases with no gene match: 6. CDR3 nucleotide sequence: TGTGCCAGCAGTCCGGGACAGGTACCTGAAAAACTGTTTTTT. Translating it yields CASSPGQVPEKLFF.

The chain employs TRBV29-1 and TRBJ2-3; 10 nucleotides line up with TRBD2. The CDR3 spans 15 residues. The V gene's germline CDR1 is SQVTM and CDR2 ANQGSEA. The V and J ends lost 4 bases and 6 bases, in that order; junction bases with no gene match: 10. CDR3 loop: CSVVRLAGAGDTQYF. The CDR3 nucleotides are TGCAGCGTTGTACGCCTAGCGGGGGCGGGGGATACGCAGTATTTT.

V gene TRBV10-3 combines with J gene TRBJ1-2, with D hard to call. The V end was cut by 8 bases, the J end by 1 base, with 8 bases between. The CDR3 loop spans 12 amino acids. The germline CDR1 and CDR2 sequences are ENHRY and SYGVKD. The CDR3 loop is CAIGGGNYGYTF. In DNA, the CDR3 is TGTGCCATCGGAGGCGGTAACTATGGCTACACCTTC.

This clone was seen more than once but under ten times. The CDR3 nucleotides are TGTGCCAGCAGCAAAGCTCTTAGCAGGCGGTTCTACGAGCAGTACTTC. Translation gives CASSKALSRRFYEQYF. The chain employs TRBV21-1 and TRBJ2-7. TRBV21-1 is shown as a pseudogene. This CDR3 contains 16 residues.

This chain links TRBV9 with TRBJ1-1, with 7 bases lining up with TRBD1. V gave up 4 bases and J gave up 3 bases; unmatched junction bases: 3. The CDR3 is 13 residues long. Germline values: CDR1 SGDLS, CDR2 YYNGEE. The CDR3 spells CASSLGTDTEAFF. CDR3 DNA sequence: TGTGCCAGCAGCTTAGGGACAGACACTGAAGCTTTCTTT.

V is TRBV7-9 and J is TRBJ1-1; no clear D gene. CDR1 is SEHNR and CDR2 is FQNEAQ in the germline V gene (reference sequence). V was trimmed by 1 base and J by 7 bases, leaving 4 bases between them. The CDR3 sequence is 11 residues long. The CDR3 sequence is CASSLVGEAFF. The CDR3 DNA sequence: TGTGCCAGCAGCTTAGTTGGTGAAGCTTTCTTT.

This clone was found once. V is TRBV6-5 and J is TRBJ2-6; no reliable D call. Germline values: CDR1 MNHEY, CDR2 SVGAGI. The CDR3 has 15 residues. V was pared by 2 bases and J by 5 bases, with 10 bases between. The CDR3 here is CASSYTVGRANVLTF. As DNA, the CDR3 is TGTGCCAGCAGTTACACGGTGGGAAGGGCCAACGTCCTGACTTTC.

This clone came up once. The V call is TRBV25-1, the J call TRBJ2-3, with 11 bases that match TRBD2. Germline V lookup: CDR1 MGHDK, CDR2 SYGVNS. The J segment lost 5 bases and the V segment lost 4 bases, leaving 2 bases of the junction unmatched. This CDR3 region has 14 residues. This chain's CDR3 is CASSASGGLDTQYF. Here the CDR3 DNA reads TGTGCCAGCAGTGCTAGCGGGGGGCTAGATACGCAGTATTTT.

V usage is TRBV27 and J usage is TRBJ2-7; 8 nucleotides agree with TRBD1. J was trimmed by 5 bases and V by 5 bases; bases with no gene match: 8. The CDR3 consists of 14 residues. Germline lookup yields CDR1 MNHEY and CDR2 SMNVEV (reference sequence). In nucleotides, the CDR3 is TGTGCCAGCAGTCGGACAGGGATTGGCGACGAGCAGTACTTC. Residues: CASSRTGIGDEQYF.

J is TRBJ2-7 and V is TRBV4-3; 7 bases agree with TRBD1. The CDR3 length is 14 residues. CDR1 and CDR2 (germline): LGHNA, YSLEER. The trim removed 5 bases at V and 4 bases at J, leaving 8 bases unmatched. The CDR3 DNA follows: TGCGCCAGCAGCGTAAACAGGGGACGGTACGAGCAGTACTTC. It codes for CASSVNRGRYEQYF.